What follows is one T cell receptor beta chain and its context. The antigen remains undetermined. With a J-beta primer mix and a sample-barcoded 5' primer, a second PCR ran roughly 6 to 11 cycles. MiXCR was run by TCRdb on the 5' RACE reads, yielding one entry per CDR3 protein. The sample yields roughly 1.5 million distinct CDR3 sequences, about 45% seen once. The data belong to a study of blood T cells in healthy people across ages. The germline gives CDR1 SEHNR, CDR2 FQNEAQ (reference sequence). The CDR3 runs to 16 residues. At least 5.5 micrograms of total RNA were extracted per sample. Regarding the study as a whole: Researchers judged that diversity estimates from one million T cells fell short of true values.

The TCR originated in a woman under 30 in good health. The sequenced sample was blood. This rearrangement joins TRBV7-9 to TRBJ2-5, with 7 positions matching TRBD2. The DNA end lines up better with TRBJ2-7; the J call may be wrong. The CDR3 nucleotides are TGTGCCAGCAGCCGGGACGGGAGGAGCAAGTGGTACGAGCAGTACTTC. Amino acid sequence: CASSRDGRSKWYEQYF.